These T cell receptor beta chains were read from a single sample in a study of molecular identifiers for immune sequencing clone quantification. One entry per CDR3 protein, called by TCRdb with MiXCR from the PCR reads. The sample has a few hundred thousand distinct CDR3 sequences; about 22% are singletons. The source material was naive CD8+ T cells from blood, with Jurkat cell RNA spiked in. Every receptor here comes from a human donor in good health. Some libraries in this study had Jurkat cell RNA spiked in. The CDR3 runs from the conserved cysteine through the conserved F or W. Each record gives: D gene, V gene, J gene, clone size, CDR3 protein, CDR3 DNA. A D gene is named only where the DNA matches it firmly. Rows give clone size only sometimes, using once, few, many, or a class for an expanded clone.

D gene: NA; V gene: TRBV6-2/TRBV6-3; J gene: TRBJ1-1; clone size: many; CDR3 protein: CASSSLGQILKNTEAFF; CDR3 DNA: TGTGCCAGCAGTTCGCTTGGACAGATACTAAAGAACACTGAAGCTTTCTTT
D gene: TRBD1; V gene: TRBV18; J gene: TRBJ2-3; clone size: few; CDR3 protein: CASSRTGVHTDTQYF; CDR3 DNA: TGTGCCAGCTCACGAACAGGGGTCCACACAGATACGCAGTATTTT
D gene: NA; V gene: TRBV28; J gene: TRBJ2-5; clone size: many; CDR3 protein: CASSLLTGNQETQYF; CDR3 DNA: TGTGCCAGCAGTTTGTTAACGGGAAACCAAGAGACCCAGTACTTC
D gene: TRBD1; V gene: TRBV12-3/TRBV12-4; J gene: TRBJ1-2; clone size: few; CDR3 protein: CASSPPGQPSYTF; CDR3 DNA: TGTGCCAGCAGTCCCCCGGGACAGCCATCCTACACCTTC
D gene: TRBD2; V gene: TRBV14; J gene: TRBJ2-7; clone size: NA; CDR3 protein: CASSQDWFSGGSGEQYF; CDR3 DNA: TGTGCCAGCAGCCAAGATTGGTTCAGCGGGGGGTCCGGGGAGCAGTACTTC
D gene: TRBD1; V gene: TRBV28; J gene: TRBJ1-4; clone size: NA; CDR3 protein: CASSPREGAREKLFF; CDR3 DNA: TGTGCCAGCAGTCCCAGGGAGGGGGCTAGGGAAAAACTGTTTTTT
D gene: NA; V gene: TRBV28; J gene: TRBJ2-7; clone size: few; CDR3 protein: CATRWRVADEQYF; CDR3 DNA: TGTGCCACTCGCTGGAGGGTTGCGGACGAGCAGTACTTC
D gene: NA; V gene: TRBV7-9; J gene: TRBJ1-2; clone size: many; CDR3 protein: CASSLHNYGYTF; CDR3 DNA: TGTGCCAGCAGCTTGCATAACTATGGCTACACCTTC
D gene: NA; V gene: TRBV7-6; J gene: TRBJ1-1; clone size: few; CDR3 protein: CASSLGPGLGTEAFF; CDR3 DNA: TGTGCCAGCAGCTTAGGCCCAGGGTTGGGGACTGAAGCTTTCTTT
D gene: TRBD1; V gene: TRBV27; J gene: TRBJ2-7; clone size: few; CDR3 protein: CASSLGGQGANEQYF; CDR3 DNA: TGTGCCAGCAGTTTGGGTGGACAGGGGGCGAACGAGCAGTACTTC
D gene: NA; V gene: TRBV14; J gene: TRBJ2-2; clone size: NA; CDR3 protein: CASSQDIETRFNTGELFF; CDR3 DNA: TGTGCCAGCAGCCAAGATATCGAGACTCGGTTTAACACCGGGGAGCTGTTTTTT
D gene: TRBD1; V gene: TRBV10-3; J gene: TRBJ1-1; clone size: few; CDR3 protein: CAIRDRANTEAFF; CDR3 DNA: TGTGCCATCAGAGACAGGGCAAACACTGAAGCTTTCTTT
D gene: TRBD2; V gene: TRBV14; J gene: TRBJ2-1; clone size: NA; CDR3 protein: CASSPQRGLDEQFF; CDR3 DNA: TGTGCCAGCAGCCCCCAGCGGGGGCTCGATGAGCAGTTCTTC
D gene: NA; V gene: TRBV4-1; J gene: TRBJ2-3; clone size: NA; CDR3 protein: CASSLMSGTSTDTQYF; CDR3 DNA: TGCGCCAGCAGCCTCATGTCCGGCACTAGCACAGATACGCAGTATTTT
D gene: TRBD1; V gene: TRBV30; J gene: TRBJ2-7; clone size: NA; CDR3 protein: CAWSRTGGFYEQYF; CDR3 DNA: TGTGCCTGGAGTCGGACAGGGGGCTTCTACGAGCAGTACTTC
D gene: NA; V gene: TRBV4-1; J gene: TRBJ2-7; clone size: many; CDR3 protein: CASREEGTGKSYEQYF; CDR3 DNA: TGCGCCAGCAGGGAGGAAGGGACGGGAAAATCCTACGAGCAGTACTTC
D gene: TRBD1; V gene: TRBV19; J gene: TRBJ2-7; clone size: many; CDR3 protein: CASSIGQGAYEQYF; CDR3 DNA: TGTGCCAGCAGCATAGGACAGGGGGCCTACGAGCAGTACTTC
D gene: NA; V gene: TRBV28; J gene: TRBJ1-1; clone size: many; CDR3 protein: CASSLYSEAFF; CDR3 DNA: TGTGCCAGCAGTTTATATAGTGAAGCTTTCTTT
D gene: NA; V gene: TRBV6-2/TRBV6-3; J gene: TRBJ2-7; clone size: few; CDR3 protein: CASSSSPFYEQYF; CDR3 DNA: TGTGCCAGCAGTTCCAGCCCATTCTACGAGCAGTACTTC
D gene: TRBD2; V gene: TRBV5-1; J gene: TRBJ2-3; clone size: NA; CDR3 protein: CASSLWVAGGPQYF; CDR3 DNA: TGCGCCAGCAGCTTGTGGGTAGCGGGAGGCCCGCAGTATTTT
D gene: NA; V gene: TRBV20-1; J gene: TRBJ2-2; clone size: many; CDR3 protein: CSATSRDTGELFF; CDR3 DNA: TGCAGTGCTACATCCAGGGACACCGGGGAGCTGTTTTTT
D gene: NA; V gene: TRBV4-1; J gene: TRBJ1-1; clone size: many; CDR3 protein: CASSQKVDGRGNTEAFF; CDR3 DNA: TGCGCCAGCAGCCAGAAGGTGGACGGACGGGGAAACACTGAAGCTTTCTTT
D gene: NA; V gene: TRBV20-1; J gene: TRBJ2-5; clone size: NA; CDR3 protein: CSASGSGETQYF; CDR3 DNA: TGCAGTGCTAGCGGGAGTGGAGAGACCCAGTACTTC
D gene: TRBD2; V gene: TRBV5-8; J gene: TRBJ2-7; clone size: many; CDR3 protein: CASTGRTSGSYEQYF; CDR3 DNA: TGTGCCAGCACCGGACGGACTAGCGGGAGTTACGAGCAGTACTTC
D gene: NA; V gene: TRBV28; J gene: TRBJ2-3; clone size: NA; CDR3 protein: CASSFVSETDTQYF; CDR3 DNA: TGTGCCAGCAGTTTTGTTAGCGAAACAGATACGCAGTATTTT
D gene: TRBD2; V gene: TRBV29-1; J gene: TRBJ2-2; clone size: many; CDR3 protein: CSVERLANTGELFF; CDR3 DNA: TGCAGCGTTGAACGACTAGCTAACACCGGGGAGCTGTTTTTT
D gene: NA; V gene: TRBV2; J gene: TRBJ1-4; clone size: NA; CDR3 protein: CASSNIGVATNEELFF; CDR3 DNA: TGTGCCAGCAGTAACATTGGGGTCGCAACTAATGAAGAACTGTTTTTT
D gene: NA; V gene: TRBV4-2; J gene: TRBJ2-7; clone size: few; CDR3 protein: CASSQRWASYEQYF; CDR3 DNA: TGTGCCAGCAGCCAACGGTGGGCCTCCTACGAGCAGTACTTC
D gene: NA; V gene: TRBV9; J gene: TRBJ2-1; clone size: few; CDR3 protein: CASSVAGDDYEQFF; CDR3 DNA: TGTGCCAGCAGCGTAGCGGGAGACGACTATGAGCAGTTCTTC
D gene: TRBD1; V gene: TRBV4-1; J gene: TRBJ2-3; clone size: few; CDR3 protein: CASSQTGEADTQYF; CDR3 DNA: TGCGCCAGCAGCCAGACAGGGGAGGCAGATACGCAGTATTTT
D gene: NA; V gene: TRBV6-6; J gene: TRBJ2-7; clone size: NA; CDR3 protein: CASSYPDQAVPYEQYF; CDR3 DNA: TGTGCCAGCAGTTACCCAGACCAGGCGGTTCCCTACGAGCAGTACTTC
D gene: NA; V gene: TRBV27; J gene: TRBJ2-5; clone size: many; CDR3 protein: CASTGSGETQYF; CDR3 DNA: TGTGCCAGCACTGGCAGCGGAGAGACCCAGTACTTC
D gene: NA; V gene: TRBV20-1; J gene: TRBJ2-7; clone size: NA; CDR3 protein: CSARGSGVYEQYF; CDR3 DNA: TGCAGTGCTAGGGGTTCTGGTGTTTACGAGCAGTACTTC
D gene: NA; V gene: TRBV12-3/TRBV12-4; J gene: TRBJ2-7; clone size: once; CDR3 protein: CAGSLKSSMSYEQYF; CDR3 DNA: TGTGCCGGCAGTTTAAAGTCGTCCATGTCCTACGAGCAGTACTTC
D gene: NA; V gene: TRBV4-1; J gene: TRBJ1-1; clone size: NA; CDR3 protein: CASSQDQVFNTEAFF; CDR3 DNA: TGCGCCAGCAGCCAAGATCAGGTATTTAACACTGAAGCTTTCTTT
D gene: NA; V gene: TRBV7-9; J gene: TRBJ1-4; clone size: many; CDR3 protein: CASSFTEKLFF; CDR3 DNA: TGTGCCAGCAGCTTTACTGAAAAACTGTTTTTT
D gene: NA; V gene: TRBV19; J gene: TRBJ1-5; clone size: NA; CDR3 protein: CASEAWADQPQHF; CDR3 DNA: TGTGCCAGTGAAGCGTGGGCGGATCAGCCCCAGCATTTT
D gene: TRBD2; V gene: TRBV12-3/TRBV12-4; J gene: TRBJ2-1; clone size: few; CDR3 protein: CASSSGTSFYNEQFF; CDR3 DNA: TGTGCCAGCAGTTCCGGGACTAGCTTTTACAATGAGCAGTTCTTC
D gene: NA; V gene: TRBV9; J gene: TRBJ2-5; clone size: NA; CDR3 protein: CAGSPHQGPETQYF; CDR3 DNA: TGTGCCGGCAGCCCCCACCAGGGGCCAGAGACCCAGTACTTC
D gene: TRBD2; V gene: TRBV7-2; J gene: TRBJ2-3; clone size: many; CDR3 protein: CASSLARLAVSTDTQYF; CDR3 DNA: TGTGCCAGCAGCTTAGCTCGGCTAGCGGTTAGCACAGATACGCAGTATTTT
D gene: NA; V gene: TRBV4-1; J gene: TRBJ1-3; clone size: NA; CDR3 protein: CASSQDTNSGTTIYF; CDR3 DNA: TGCGCCAGCAGCCAAGATACAAACTCTGGAACCACCATATATTTT
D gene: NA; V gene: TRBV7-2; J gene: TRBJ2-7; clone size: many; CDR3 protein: CASSLDAGVASYEQYF; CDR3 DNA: TGTGCCAGCAGCTTAGATGCAGGGGTAGCGTCCTACGAGCAGTACTTC
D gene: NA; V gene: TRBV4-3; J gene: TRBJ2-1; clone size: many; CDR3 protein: CASSQDLAHEQFF; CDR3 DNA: TGCGCCAGCAGCCAAGATCTAGCCCATGAGCAGTTCTTC
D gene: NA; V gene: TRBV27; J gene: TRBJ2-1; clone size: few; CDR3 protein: CASSRSQGTLGEQFF; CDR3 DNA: TGTGCCAGCAGTCGATCCCAGGGTACCCTCGGGGAGCAGTTCTTC
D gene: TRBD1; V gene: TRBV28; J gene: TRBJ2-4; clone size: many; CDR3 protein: CASSRDRGAKNIQYF; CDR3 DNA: TGTGCCAGCAGCCGTGACAGGGGAGCCAAAAACATTCAGTACTTC
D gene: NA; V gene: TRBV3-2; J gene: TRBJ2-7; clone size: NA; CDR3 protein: CASYLTGCSYEQYF; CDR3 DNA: TGTGCCAGCTACTTGACGGGCTGCTCCTACGAGCAGTACTTC
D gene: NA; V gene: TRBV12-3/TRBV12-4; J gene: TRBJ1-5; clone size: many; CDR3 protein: CASSLNSDSNQPQHF; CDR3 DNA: TGTGCCAGCAGTTTAAACTCCGATAGCAATCAGCCCCAGCATTTT
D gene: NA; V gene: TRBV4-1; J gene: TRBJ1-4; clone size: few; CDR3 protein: CASRLTEATNEKLFF; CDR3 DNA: TGCGCCAGCAGACTGACGGAGGCAACTAATGAAAAACTGTTTTTT
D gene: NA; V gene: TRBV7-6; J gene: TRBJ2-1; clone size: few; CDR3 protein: CASSQDYPNEQFF; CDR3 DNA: TGTGCCAGCAGCCAGGACTACCCCAATGAGCAGTTCTTC
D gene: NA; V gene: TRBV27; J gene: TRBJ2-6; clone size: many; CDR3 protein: CASSLLDPLASGANVLTF; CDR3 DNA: TGTGCCAGCAGTTTATTAGACCCTCTGGCGTCTGGGGCCAACGTCCTGACTTTC
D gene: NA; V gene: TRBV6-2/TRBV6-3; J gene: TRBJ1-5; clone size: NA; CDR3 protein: CASNVRENQPQHF; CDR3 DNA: TGTGCCAGCAACGTCCGGGAAAATCAGCCCCAGCATTTT
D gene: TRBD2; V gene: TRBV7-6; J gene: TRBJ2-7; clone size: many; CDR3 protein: CASSPREGSYEQYF; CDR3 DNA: TGTGCCAGCAGCCCAAGGGAGGGATCCTACGAGCAGTACTTC
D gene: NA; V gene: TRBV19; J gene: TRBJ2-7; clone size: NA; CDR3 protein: CASSIGSEQYF; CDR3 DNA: TGTGCCAGTAGTATAGGGAGCGAGCAGTACTTC
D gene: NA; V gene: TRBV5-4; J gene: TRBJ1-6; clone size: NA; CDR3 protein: CASSLTADNSPLHF; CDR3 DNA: TGTGCCAGCAGCTTGACAGCAGATAATTCACCCCTCCACTTT